One sample yielded the 18 T cell receptor beta chains listed below, sequenced in a study of T cell responses to AZD1222 COVID-19 vaccine. Profiling relied on immunoSEQ multiplex PCR, and the TCRdb table lists in-frame clones only, not all of them. Altogether 200,000 to 250,000 clones are present, roughly 94% being singletons, with the ten largest covering 1.7%. Sequences were derived from peripheral blood, sampled 28 days after the second dose of the MenACWY control vaccine. Receptor source: an adult who received the MenACWY meningococcal vaccine as a control.

This chain links TRBV4-1 with TRBJ2-7; D perhaps matches TRBD2 (6 bases). Trimming left V 0 bases short and J 3 bases short, with 12 bases between. CDR1 is MGHRA, CDR2 YSYEKL, per germline. The CDR3 consists of 15 residues. Here the CDR3 DNA reads TGCGCCAGCAGCCAAGAGAGGTCGGGGGTCTACGAGCAGTACTTC. Its protein product is CASSQERSGVYEQYF.

The chain joins TRBV14 to TRBJ2-7; weak D call: TRBD1 (6 bases). The V end lost 0 bases, the J end lost 3 bases, and 24 bases lay between the germline ends. This CDR3 region has 19 residues. Germline CDR1 is SGHDN and CDR2 is FVKESK. The CDR3 region has the DNA TGTGCCAGCAGCCAAGATCCCTCGAAGGTTACAGGGCCAGACTACGAGCAGTACTTC. Protein sequence: CASSQDPSKVTGPDYEQYF.

This chain joins TRBV7-2 and TRBJ2-7; no clear D. Germline CDR1 SGHTA, CDR2 FQGNSA. The length of the CDR3 is 14 residues. V was shortened by 1 base and J by 3 bases, with 10 bases between the two germline ends. DNA of the CDR3: TGTGCCAGCAGCTTAGTCCAAGTCAACTACGAGCAGTACTTC. Encoded protein: CASSLVQVNYEQYF.

V gene TRBV28 combines with J gene TRBJ2-7; D not resolved. V gave up 4 bases and J gave up 4 bases, with 8 bases separating them. The CDR3 covers 12 residues. Per germline, CDR1 MDHEN and CDR2 SYDVKM. The CDR3 DNA reads as TGTGCCAGCAGTTCCCACCGTTACGAGCAGTACTTC. It translates to CASSSHRYEQYF.

The chain carries TRBV18 and TRBJ2-3; 14 bases are shared with TRBD2. Germline V lookup: CDR1 KGHSH, CDR2 LQKENI. The CDR3 covers 17 residues. V lost 3 bases to trimming and J lost 3 bases; unmatched junction nucleotides: 5. The CDR3 reads CASSPLGTSGRTDTQYF. CDR3 in DNA: TGTGCCAGCTCACCGCTAGGGACTAGCGGGAGAACAGATACGCAGTATTTT.

This CDR3 reads CASSPSSASGDETQYF. Written as DNA, the CDR3 is TGTGCCAGTAGCCCATCCTCGGCTAGCGGAGACGAGACCCAGTACTTC. The rearrangement joins TRBV19 to TRBJ2-5; TRBD2 matches at 7 bases. This CDR3 has 16 residues. V was pared by 6 bases and J by 5 bases, with 15 bases of the junction left unmatched. Germline V lookup: CDR1 LNHDA, CDR2 SQIVND (reference sequence).

This clone was seen a handful of times. The chain joins TRBV4-3 to TRBJ2-1; D gene unclear. Trimming took 4 bases from V and 9 from J, leaving 13 bases between them. The CDR3 runs to 13 residues. The germline V gene encodes CDR1 LGHNA and CDR2 YSLEER. The CDR3 reads CASSPSLDAEQFF. The CDR3 nucleotides read TGCGCCAGCAGCCCATCGCTGGACGCTGAGCAGTTCTTC.

This chain joins TRBV25-1 and TRBJ1-5, with D perhaps TRBD1 (6 bases). The CDR3 covers 14 residues. CDR1 MGHDK and CDR2 SYGVNS come from the germline V gene. Trimming shortened V by 3 bases and J by 3 bases, and 9 bases separated the two germline ends. The CDR3 DNA sequence: TGTGCCAGCAGTGAGGGGGGCGCCAATCAGCCCCAGCATTTT. This sequence encodes CASSEGGANQPQHF. Drawing the rest from reference TRBV25-1 and TRBJ1-5, the complete variable domain is EADIYQTPRYLVIGTGKKITLECSQTMGHDKMYWYQQDPGMELHLIHYSYGVNSTEKGDLSSESTVSRIRTEHFPLTLESARPSHTSQYLCASSEGGANQPQHFGDGTRLSIL.

The V and J genes are TRBV28 and TRBJ2-5, with TRBD1 matching 9 bases. With 7 bases clipped from V and 5 bases from J, the junction kept 5 bases outside the gene matches. Per the germline V gene, CDR1 is MDHEN and CDR2 is SYDVKM. The CDR3 length is 13 residues. The CDR3, as DNA: TGTGCCAGCACCCCGGGACAGGGTGAGACCCAGTACTTC. It translates to CASTPGQGETQYF.

The genes are TRBV7-8 and TRBJ1-3; 8 positions agree with TRBD1. Germline CDR1 is SGHVS and CDR2 is FQNEAQ. Trimming took 4 bases from V and 3 from J; bases not matched to a gene: 8. This CDR3 has 16 residues. The DNA for the CDR3 is TGTGCCAGCAGCTCCAATCCAGGGGGCGTTGGAAACACCATATATTTT. Translation: CASSSNPGGVGNTIYF.

V is TRBV18 and J is TRBJ1-6, with TRBD1 matching 8 bases. The CDR3 extends over 14 amino acids. Per the germline V gene, CDR1 is KGHSH and CDR2 is LQKENI. V gave up 4 bases and J gave up 6 bases; unmatched junction bases: 2. This CDR3 is CASSLDRGNSPLHF. The DNA of the CDR3 is TGTGCCAGCTCACTCGACAGGGGTAATTCACCCCTCCACTTT.

The chain couples TRBV19 to TRBJ1-2, with 7 bases matching TRBD1. J gave up 2 bases and V 9 bases, and 12 bases lay outside the gene matches. Per germline, CDR1 LNHDA and CDR2 SQIVND (reference sequence). The CDR3 has 15 amino acids. The CDR3 reads CASPRALTGNYGYTF. The CDR3 coding sequence is TGTGCCAGCCCTAGGGCCCTGACAGGGAACTATGGCTACACCTTC.

CDR3 in amino acids: CASSFLGQSNYEQYF. In nucleotides, the CDR3 is TGTGCCAGCAGTTTCTTGGGGCAGAGTAACTACGAGCAGTACTTC. J is TRBJ2-7 and V is TRBV28; the D gene is possibly TRBD1 (5 bases). The V and J ends lost 3 bases and 3 bases respectively, with 15 bases between them. The CDR3 has 15 amino acids. Per the germline V gene, CDR1 is MDHEN and CDR2 is SYDVKM.

The gene calls are TRBV5-1 and TRBJ2-7; no clear D. The germline V gene has CDR1 SGHRS and CDR2 YFSETQ. The CDR3 loop spans 14 amino acids. The germline V and J ends were trimmed by 0 bases and 4 bases, with 11 bases remaining between them. The CDR3 nucleotides read TGCGCCAGCAGCTTGGCAAGTAGACGGTACGAGCAGTACTTC. It specifies CASSLASRRYEQYF.

The V call is TRBV9, the J call TRBJ1-2; the match to TRBD1 covers 7 bases. The germline CDR1 and CDR2 sequences are SGDLS and YYNGEE. J lost 3 bases, V lost 0 bases, and 5 bases had no gene match. The CDR3 is 15 amino acids. The CDR3 here is CASSVDGTAYYGYTF. In DNA form, the CDR3 reads TGTGCCAGCAGCGTAGATGGGACAGCCTACTATGGCTACACCTTC.

The CDR3 is CASSFPTPGNTIYF. Written as DNA, the CDR3 is TGTGCCAGCAGCTTTCCCACTCCTGGAAACACCATATATTTT. The V gene is TRBV11-2, the J gene TRBJ1-3, with D uncertain. Germline-derived CDR1 and CDR2 are SGHAT and FQNNGV. The CDR3 has 14 amino acids. The germline V and J ends were trimmed by 3 bases and 2 bases, with 8 bases remaining between them.

The chain is built from TRBV18 and TRBJ2-3; D unresolved. This CDR3 comprises 12 residues. V was cut by 3 bases and J by 0 bases, with 1 base left in between. Germline lookup yields CDR1 KGHSH and CDR2 LQKENI. CDR3: CASSPSTDTQYF. In DNA form, the CDR3 reads TGTGCCAGCTCACCCAGCACAGATACGCAGTATTTT. The complete variable domain, with remaining parts taken from reference TRBV18 and TRBJ2-3, reads NAGVMQNPRHLVRRRGQEARLRCSPMKGHSHVYWYRQLPEEGLKFMVYLQKENIIDESGMPKERFSAEFPKEGPSILRIQQVVRGDSAAYFCASSPSTDTQYFGPGTRLTVL.

The rearrangement joins TRBV12-2 to TRBJ2-5; TRBD2 was called by the table and not checked on the DNA. TRBV12-2 is a pseudogene locus. This CDR3 comprises 16 residues. This CDR3 is CASRLSLWTSLETQYF. CDR3 DNA: TGTGCAAGTCGCTTATCCCTGTGGACTAGTTTGGAGACCCAGTACTTC.